This entry describes one T cell receptor beta chain. V lost 4 bases, J lost 2 bases, and 9 bases stayed unmatched. The CDR3 contains 16 residues. The germline gives CDR1 SGHRS, CDR2 YFSETQ. The data belong to a study of shared clonotypes between healthy human individuals. TCRdb's copy holds only in-frame clones and misses some; the assay was immunoSEQ multiplex PCR. The sample holds about 1,500,000 clones, around 97% seen once. The clonotype originates from a man aged 30 to 45 in good health. The sample was naive CD4+ T cells sorted from blood. The subset is: CD45RA+ positively selected. The chain links TRBV5-1 to TRBJ2-1, with 7 nucleotides matching TRBD2. Here the CDR3 DNA reads TGCGCCAGCAGCAGGGACCGGACTAGAACCTACAATGAGCAGTTCTTC. It is translated as CASSRDRTRTYNEQFF. Full variable domain (outside the CDR3, taken from reference TRBV5-1 and TRBJ2-1): KAGVTQTPRYLIKTRGQQVTLSCSPISGHRSVSWYQQTPGQGLQFLFEYFSETQRNKGNFPGRFSGRQFSNSRSEMNVSTLELGDSALYLCASSRDRTRTYNEQFFGPGTRLTVL.